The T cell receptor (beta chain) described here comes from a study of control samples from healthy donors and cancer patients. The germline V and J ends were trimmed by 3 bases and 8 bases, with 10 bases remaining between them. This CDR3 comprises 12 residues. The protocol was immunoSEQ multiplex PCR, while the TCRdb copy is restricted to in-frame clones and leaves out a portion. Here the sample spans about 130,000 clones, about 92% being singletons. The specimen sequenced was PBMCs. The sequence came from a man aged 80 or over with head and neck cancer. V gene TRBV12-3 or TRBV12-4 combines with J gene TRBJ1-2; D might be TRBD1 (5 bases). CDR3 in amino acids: CASSLGQGGYTF. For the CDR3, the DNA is TGTGCCAGCAGTTTGGGGCAGGGCGGCTACACCTTC.